Here is one T cell receptor (beta chain) with its context. Its antigen is currently unknown. This sample was included in a study of cytomegalovirus exposure and HLA in healthy donors. The PCR made use of 60 Vbeta and 13 Jbeta primers. Clones were sequenced by immunoSEQ multiplex PCR, and TCRdb holds only the in-frame ones, with some missing. This table holds about 190,000 clones, approximately 79% found once. This CDR3 has 14 residues. The V end lost 10 bases, the J end lost 2 bases, and 17 bases lay between the germline ends. Per germline, CDR1 SEHNR and CDR2 FQNEAQ (reference sequence). Overall study results and limits: Reports described diagnosis of cytomegalovirus status by the classifier as highly specific and sensitive. Later analysis identified around 15,000 TCR beta sequences associated with HLA alleles, using a false discovery rate threshold of 0.05.

This TCR was recovered from a woman between 18 and 30 years old in good health and CMV-seronegative. Sequencing was done on a sample of PBMCs. The genes are TRBV7-9 and TRBJ1-2; D is perhaps TRBD1 (5 bases). CDR3 protein: CATRPGGGNYGYTF. Written as DNA, the CDR3 is TGTGCCACCCGCCCCGGGGGGGGAAACTATGGCTACACCTTC.